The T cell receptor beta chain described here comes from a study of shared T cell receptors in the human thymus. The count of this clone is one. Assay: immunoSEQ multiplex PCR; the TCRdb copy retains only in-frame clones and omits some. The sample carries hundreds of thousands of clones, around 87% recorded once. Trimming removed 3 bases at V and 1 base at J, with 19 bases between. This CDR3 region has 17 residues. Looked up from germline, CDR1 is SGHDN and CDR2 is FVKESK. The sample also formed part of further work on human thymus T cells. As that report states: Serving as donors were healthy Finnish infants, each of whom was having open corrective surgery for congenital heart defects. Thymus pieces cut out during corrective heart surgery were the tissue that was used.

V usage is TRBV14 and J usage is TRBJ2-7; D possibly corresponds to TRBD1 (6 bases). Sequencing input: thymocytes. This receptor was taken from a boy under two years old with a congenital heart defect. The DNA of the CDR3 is TGTGCCAGCAGCCACAAATGGGACACCGACCCATCCTACGAGCAGTACTTC. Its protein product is CASSHKWDTDPSYEQYF.